A single T cell receptor (beta chain) is shown here with its context. Its antigen is not known. These data belong to a study of OX40 agonist ivuxolimab in advanced cancers. As for the study in general: Ivuxolimab, an antibody that agonizes OX40 (CD134), was administered to the patients.

Findings and limits, study-wide: The study found that CD8+ T cells averaged more expanded clones than CD4+.

This CDR3 spans 15 amino acids. Looked up from germline, CDR1 is MNHNS and CDR2 is SASEGT. Only in-frame clones appear in the TCRdb table, and some are missing; sequencing was by immunoSEQ multiplex PCR. The table has some 69,000 clones, roughly nine tenths seen once; the top ten hold around 3.6%. The TCR was taken from an adult with an advanced solid tumor such as melanoma, head and neck, liver or kidney cancer. The sequences come from CD4+ or CD8+ T cells sorted from blood, collected in a trial of the OX40 agonist ivuxolimab. This chain joins TRBV6-1 and TRBJ2-7; D might be TRBD2 (6 bases). The CDR3 region is CAAGPLLAQNYEQYF. The CDR3 DNA is TGTGCAGCAGGTCCCCTACTAGCTCAGAACTACGAGCAGTACTTC.